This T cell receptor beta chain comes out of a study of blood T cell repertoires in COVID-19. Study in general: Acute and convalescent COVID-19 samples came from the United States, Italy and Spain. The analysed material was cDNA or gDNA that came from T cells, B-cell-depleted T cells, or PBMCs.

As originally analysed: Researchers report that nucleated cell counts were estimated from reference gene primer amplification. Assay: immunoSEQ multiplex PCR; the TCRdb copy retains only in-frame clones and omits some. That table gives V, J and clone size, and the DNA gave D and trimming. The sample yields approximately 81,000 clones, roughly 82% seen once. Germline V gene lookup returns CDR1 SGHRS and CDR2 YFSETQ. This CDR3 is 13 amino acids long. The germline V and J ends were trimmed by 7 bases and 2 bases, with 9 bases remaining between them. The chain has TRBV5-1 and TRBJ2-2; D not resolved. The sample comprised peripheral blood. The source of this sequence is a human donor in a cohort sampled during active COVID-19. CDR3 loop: CASSHSNTGELFF. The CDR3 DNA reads TGCGCCAGCTCCCATTCAAACACCGGGGAGCTGTTTTTT.